This T cell receptor (beta chain) was retrieved from a study of identical twins. Germline V gives CDR1 GTSNPN, CDR2 SVGIG (reference sequence). Trimming took 2 bases from V and 4 from J, leaving 14 bases between them. The CDR3 spans 15 residues. Through template switching, a universal primer site was introduced, and the cDNA contained unique molecular identifiers. A single record per CDR3 protein comes from TCRdb applying MiXCR to the 5' RACE reads. The sample lists approximately 600,000 distinct CDR3 sequences, 9.5% to 10% occurring once. Notes on this clonotype: What it recognizes is unknown.

Broader study findings: Memory repertoires lacked the insertion deficit that abundant cord blood beta clonotypes showed. Out-of-frame alpha sequences common to twins were enriched for low generation probability.

The data also belong to a second study, concerning yellow fever vaccine responses in identical twins. That paper states: Reportedly, twins' vaccine T cell responses looked partly convergent and partly personalized.

The sequenced material came from PBMCs. This TCR was recovered from a woman between 18 and 30 years old in good health. This rearrangement joins TRBV30 to TRBJ2-2; D gene ambiguous. As DNA, the CDR3 is TGTGCCTGGAGTCTATTAGTACCCCCCACCGGGGAGCTGTTTTTT. Amino acids: CAWSLLVPPTGELFF.